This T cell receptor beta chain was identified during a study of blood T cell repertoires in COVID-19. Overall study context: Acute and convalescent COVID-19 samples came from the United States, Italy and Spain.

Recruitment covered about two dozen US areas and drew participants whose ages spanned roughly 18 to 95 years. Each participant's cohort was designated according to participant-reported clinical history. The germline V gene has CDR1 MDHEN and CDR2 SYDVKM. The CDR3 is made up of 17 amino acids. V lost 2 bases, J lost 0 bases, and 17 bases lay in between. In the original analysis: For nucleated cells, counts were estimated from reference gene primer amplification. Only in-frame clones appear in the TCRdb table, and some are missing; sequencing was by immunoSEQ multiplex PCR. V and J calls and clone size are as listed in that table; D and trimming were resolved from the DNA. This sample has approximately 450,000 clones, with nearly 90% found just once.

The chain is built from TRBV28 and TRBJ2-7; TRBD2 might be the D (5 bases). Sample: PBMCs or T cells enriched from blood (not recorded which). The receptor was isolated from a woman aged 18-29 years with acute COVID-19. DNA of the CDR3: TGTGCCAGCAGTTTACCCGGGATAGCTGCCAGCTCCTACGAGCAGTACTTC. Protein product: CASSLPGIAASSYEQYF.